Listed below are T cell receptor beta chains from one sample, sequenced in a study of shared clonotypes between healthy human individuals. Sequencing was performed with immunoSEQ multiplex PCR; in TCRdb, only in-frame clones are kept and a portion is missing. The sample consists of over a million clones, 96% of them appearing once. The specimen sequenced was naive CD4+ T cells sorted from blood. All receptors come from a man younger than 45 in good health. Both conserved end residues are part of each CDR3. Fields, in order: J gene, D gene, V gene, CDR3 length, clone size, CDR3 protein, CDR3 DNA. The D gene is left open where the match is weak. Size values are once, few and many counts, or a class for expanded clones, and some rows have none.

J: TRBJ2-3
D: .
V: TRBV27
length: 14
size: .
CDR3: CASSWISTADTQYF
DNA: TGTGCCAGCAGTTGGATATCTACGGCAGATACGCAGTATTTT

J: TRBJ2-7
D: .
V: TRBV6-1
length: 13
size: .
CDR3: CASSEEGLYEQYF
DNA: TGTGCCAGCAGTGAAGAAGGACTTTACGAGCAGTACTTC

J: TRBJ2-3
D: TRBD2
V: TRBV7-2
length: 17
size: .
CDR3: CASSQIAGTSDTDTQYF
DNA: TGTGCCAGCAGCCAAATAGCCGGGACTAGCGACACAGATACGCAGTATTTT

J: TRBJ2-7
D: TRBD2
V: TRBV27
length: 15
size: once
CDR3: CASSLSLAGTYEQYF
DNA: TGTGCCAGCAGTTTATCTCTAGCGGGAACCTACGAGCAGTACTTC

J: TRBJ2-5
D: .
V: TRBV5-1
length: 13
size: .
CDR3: CASSFVGLETQYF
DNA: TGCGCCAGCAGCTTTGTGGGTTTAGAGACCCAGTACTTC

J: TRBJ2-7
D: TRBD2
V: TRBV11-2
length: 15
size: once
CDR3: CASSLTHGLANEQYF
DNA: TGTGCCAGCAGCTTAACCCACGGACTAGCTAACGAGCAGTACTTC

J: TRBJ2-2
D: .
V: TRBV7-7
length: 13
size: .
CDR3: CASSLSNTGELFF
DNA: TGTGCTAGCAGCTTATCGAACACCGGGGAGCTGTTTTTT

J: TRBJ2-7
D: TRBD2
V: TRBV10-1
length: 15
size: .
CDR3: CASSESSAGVNEQYF
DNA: TGCGCCAGCAGTGAGTCTTCGGCGGGAGTCAACGAGCAGTACTTC

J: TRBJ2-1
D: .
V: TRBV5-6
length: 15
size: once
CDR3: CASSLPGPLNNEQFF
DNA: TGTGCCAGCAGCTTGCCAGGGCCGCTGAACAATGAGCAGTTCTTC

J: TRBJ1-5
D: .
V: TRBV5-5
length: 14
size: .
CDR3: CASSFRTWEEPQHF
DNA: TGTGCCAGCAGCTTTCGGACATGGGAAGAGCCCCAGCATTTT

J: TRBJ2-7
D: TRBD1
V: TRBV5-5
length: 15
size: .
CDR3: CASSQGQKFLYEQYF
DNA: TGTGCCAGCAGCCAGGGACAGAAGTTTTTGTACGAGCAGTACTTC

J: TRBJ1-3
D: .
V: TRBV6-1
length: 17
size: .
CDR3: CASSETPGASSGNTIYF
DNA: TGTGCCAGCAGTGAAACCCCAGGGGCCTCCTCTGGAAACACCATATATTTT

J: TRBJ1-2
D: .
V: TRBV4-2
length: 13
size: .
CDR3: CASSQPANNGYTF
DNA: TGTGCCAGCAGCCAACCAGCCAATAATGGCTACACCTTC

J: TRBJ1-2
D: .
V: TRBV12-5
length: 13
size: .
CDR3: CASGPEGDYGYTF
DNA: TGTGCTAGTGGCCCGGAGGGAGACTATGGCTACACCTTC